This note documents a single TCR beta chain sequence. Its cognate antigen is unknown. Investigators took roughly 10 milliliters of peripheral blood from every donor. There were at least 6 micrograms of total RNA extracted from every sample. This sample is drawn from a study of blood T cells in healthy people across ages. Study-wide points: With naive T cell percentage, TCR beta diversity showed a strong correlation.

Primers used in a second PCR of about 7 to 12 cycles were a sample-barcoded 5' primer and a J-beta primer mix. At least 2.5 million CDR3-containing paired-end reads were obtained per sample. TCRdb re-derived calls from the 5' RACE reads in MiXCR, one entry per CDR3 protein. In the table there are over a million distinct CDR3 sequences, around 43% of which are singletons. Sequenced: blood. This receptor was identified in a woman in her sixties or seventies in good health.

As DNA, the CDR3 is TGTGCCAGCAGCCAAGGGGCGATCTGGGGCACTGAAGCTTTCTTT. This encodes CASSQGAIWGTEAFF. The chain carries TRBV3-1 and TRBJ1-1; unclear D gene. CDR1 LGHDT and CDR2 YNNKEL come from the germline V gene (reference sequence). This CDR3 region has 15 residues. V lost 1 base and J 4 bases, leaving 13 bases between the germline ends.